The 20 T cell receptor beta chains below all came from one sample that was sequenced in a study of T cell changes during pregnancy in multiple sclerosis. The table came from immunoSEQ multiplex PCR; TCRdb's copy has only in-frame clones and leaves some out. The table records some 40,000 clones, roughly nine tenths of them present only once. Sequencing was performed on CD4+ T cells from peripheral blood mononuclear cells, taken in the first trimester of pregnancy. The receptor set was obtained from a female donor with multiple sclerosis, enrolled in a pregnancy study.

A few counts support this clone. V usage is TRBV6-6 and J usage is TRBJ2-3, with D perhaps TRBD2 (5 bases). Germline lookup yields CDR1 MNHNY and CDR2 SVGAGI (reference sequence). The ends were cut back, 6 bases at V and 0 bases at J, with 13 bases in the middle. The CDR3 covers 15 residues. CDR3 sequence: CASSPRTASTDTQYF. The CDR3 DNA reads TGTGCCAGCAGCCCTAGGACTGCCAGCACAGATACGCAGTATTTT.

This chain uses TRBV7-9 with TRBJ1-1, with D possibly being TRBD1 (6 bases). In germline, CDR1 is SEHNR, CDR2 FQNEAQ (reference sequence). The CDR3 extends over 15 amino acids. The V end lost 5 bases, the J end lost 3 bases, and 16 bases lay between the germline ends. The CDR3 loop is CASSARGGRYTEAFF. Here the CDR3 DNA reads TGTGCCAGCAGCGCGCGTGGGGGCCGTTACACTGAAGCTTTCTTT.

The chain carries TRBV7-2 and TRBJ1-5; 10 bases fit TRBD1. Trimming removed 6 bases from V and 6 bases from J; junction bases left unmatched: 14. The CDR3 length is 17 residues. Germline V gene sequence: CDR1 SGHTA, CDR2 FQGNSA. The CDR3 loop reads CASRLTGGGEGGQPQHF. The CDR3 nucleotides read TGTGCCAGCAGACTGACAGGGGGCGGAGAGGGGGGTCAGCCCCAGCATTTT.

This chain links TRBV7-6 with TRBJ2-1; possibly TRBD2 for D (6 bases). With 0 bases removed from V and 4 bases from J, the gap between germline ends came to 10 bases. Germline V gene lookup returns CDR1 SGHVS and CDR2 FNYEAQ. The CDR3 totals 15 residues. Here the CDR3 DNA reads TGTGCCAGCAGCTTAGCGGAGGGCCGTTACAATGAGCAGTTCTTC. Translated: CASSLAEGRYNEQFF.

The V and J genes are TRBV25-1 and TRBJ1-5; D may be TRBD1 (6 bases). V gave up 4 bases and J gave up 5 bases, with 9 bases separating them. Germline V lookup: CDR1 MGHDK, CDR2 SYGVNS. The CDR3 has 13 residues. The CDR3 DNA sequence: TGTGCCAGCAGTGGCAGGGGATATCAGCCCCAGCATTTT. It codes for CASSGRGYQPQHF.

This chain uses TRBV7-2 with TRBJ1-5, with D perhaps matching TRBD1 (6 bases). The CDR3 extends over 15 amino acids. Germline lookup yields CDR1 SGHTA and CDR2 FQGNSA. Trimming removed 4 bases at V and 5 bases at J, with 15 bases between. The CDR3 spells CASSSYGQTDQPQHF. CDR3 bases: TGTGCCAGCAGCTCTTATGGACAGACCGATCAGCCCCAGCATTTT.

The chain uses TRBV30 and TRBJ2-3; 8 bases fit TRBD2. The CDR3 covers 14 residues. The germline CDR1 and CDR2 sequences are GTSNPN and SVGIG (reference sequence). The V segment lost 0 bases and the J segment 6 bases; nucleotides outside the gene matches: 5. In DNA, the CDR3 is TGTGCCTGGAGTGTAAGTAGCGGGAAGGATACGCAGTATTTT. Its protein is CAWSVSSGKDTQYF.

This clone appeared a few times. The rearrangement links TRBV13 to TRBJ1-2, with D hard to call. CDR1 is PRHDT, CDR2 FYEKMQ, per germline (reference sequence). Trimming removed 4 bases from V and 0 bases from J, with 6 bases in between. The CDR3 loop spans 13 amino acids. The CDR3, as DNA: TGTGCCAGCAGCTCGGTAGCTAACTATGGCTACACCTTC. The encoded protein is CASSSVANYGYTF.

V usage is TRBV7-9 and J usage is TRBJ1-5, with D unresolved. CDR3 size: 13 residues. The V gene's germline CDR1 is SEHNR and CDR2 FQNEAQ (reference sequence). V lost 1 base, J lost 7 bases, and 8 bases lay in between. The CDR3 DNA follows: TGTGCCAGCAGCTTAGGAGGGTCCCAGCCCCAGCATTTT. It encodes CASSLGGSQPQHF.

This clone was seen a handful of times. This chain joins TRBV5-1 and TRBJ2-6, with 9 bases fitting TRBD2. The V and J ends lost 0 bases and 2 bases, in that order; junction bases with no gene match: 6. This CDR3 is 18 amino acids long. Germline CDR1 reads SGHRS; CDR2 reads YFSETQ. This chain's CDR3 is CASSLDRREGPGANVLTF. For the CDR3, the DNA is TGCGCCAGCAGCTTGGATAGGCGGGAGGGCCCTGGGGCCAACGTCCTGACTTTC.

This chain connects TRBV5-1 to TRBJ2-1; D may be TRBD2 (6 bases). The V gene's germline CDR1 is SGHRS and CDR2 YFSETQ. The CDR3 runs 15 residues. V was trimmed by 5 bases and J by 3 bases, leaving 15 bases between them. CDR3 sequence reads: CASSLPEGSYNEQFF. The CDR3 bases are TGCGCCAGCAGTCTGCCGGAGGGCAGCTACAATGAGCAGTTCTTC.

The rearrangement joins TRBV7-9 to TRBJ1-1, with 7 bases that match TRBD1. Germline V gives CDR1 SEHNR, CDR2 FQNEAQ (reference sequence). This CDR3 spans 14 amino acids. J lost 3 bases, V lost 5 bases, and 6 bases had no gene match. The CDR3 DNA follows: TGTGCCAGCAGCCGGTCAGGGGGACACACTGAAGCTTTCTTT. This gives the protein CASSRSGGHTEAFF.

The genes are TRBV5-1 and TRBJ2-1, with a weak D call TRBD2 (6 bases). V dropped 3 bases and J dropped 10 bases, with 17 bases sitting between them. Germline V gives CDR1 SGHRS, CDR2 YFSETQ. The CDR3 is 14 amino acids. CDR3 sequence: CASSSSNGGGEQFF. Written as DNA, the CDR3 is TGCGCCAGCAGCTCCTCTAACGGGGGTGGCGAGCAGTTCTTC.

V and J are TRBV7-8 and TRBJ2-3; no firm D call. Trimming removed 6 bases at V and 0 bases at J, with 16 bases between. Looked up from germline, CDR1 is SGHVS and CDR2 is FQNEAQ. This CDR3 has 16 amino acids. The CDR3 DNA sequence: TGTGCCAGCAGTTCTAGACCCTCTGTTAGCACAGATACGCAGTATTTT. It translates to CASSSRPSVSTDTQYF. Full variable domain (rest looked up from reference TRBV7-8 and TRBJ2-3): GAGVSQSPRYKVAKRGQDVALRCDPISGHVSLFWYQQALGQGPEFLTYFQNEAQLDKSGLPSDRFFAERPEGSVSTLKIQRTQQEDSAVYLCASSSRPSVSTDTQYFGPGTRLTVL.

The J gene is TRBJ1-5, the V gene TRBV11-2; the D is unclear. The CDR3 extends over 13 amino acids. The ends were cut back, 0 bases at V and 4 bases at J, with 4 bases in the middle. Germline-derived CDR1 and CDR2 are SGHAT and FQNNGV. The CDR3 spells CASSLDRNQPQHF. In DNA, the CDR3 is TGTGCCAGCAGCTTAGATAGAAATCAGCCCCAGCATTTT.

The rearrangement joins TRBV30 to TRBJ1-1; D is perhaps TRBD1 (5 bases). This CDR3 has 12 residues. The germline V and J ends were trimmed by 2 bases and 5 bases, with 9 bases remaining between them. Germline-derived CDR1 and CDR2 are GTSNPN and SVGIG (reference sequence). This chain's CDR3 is CAWSRGITEAFF. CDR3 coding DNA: TGTGCCTGGAGTCGGGGGATAACTGAAGCTTTCTTT.

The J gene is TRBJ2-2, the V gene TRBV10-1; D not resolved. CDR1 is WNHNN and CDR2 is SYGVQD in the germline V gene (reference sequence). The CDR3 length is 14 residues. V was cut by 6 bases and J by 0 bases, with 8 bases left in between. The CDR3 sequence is CASRPETNTGELFF. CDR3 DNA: TGCGCCAGCAGGCCCGAGACGAACACCGGGGAGCTGTTTTTT.

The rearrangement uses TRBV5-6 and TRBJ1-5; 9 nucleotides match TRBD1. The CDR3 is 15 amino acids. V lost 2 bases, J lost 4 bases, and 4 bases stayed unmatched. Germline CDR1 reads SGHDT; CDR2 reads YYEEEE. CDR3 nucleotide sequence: TGTGCCAGCAGCTTTGCGGGGACAGGGAATCAGCCCCAGCATTTT. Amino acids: CASSFAGTGNQPQHF. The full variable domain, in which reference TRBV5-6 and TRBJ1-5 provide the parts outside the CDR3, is DAGVTQSPTHLIKTRGQQVTLRCSPKSGHDTVSWYQQALGQGPQFIFQYYEEEERQRGNFPDRFSGHQFPNYSSELNVNALLLGDSALYLCASSFAGTGNQPQHFGDGTRLSIL.

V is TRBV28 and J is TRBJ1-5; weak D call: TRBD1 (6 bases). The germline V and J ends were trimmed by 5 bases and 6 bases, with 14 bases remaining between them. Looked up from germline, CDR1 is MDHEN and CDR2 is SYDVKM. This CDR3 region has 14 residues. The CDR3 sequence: CASSGGGLPQPQHF. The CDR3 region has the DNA TGTGCCAGCAGTGGGGGGGGGCTCCCTCAGCCCCAGCATTTT.

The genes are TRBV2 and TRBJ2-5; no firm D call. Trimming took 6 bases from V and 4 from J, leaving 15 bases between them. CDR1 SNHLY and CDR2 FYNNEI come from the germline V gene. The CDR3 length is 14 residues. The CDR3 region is CASRSPNWLETQYF. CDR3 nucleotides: TGTGCCAGCAGAAGTCCCAATTGGCTAGAGACCCAGTACTTC.